This T cell receptor (beta chain) was found in a study of blood T cells in healthy people across ages. The study's findings and limits: The percentage of naive T cells correlated strongly with TCR beta diversity. Aged donors had fewer naive CD4+ cells and lower diversity than long-lived donors.

A word on this clonotype: Its target is not known.

Peripheral blood from each donor was collected in a volume of 9.5 to 10 milliliters. CDR3 length: 15 residues. Trimming took 7 bases from V and 4 from J; bases not matched to a gene: 13. Looked up from germline, CDR1 is SQVTM and CDR2 is ANQGSEA. A J-beta primer mix and a sample-barcoded 5' primer were used in a second PCR of about 7 to 12 cycles. The authors tagged each cDNA molecule using a template-switch adaptor with 12 random nucleotides. Each CDR3 protein is one row after TCRdb ran MiXCR on the 5' RACE reads. The data contain approximately 800,000 distinct CDR3 sequences, around two thirds of them singletons.

Material: blood. This TCR was sampled from a man under 40 in good health. This rearrangement joins TRBV29-1 to TRBJ2-5; the match to TRBD2 covers 9 bases. The CDR3 DNA reads as TGCAGCGCTGCTCTGGCGGGGGGGCAGAGAGAGACCCAGTACTTC. Translation gives CSAALAGGQRETQYF.